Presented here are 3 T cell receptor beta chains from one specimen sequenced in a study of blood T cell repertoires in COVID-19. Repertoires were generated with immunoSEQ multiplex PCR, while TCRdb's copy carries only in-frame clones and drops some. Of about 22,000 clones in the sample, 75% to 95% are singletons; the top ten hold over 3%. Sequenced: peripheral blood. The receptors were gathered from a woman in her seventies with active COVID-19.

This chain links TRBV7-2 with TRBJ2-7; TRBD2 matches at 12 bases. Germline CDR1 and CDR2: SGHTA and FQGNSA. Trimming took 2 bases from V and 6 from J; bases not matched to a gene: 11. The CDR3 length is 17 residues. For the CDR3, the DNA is TGTGCCAGCAGCTTACAACGGGCTAGCGGGAGGGCCCGCGAGCAGTACTTC. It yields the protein CASSLQRASGRAREQYF.

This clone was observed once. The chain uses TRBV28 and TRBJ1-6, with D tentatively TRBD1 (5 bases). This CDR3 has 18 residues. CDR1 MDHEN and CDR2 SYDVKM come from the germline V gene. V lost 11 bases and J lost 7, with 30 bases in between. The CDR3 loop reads CAAGPNSQARPNNSPLHF. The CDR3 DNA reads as TGTGCCGCCGGACCCAACTCACAGGCCCGCCCTAACAATTCACCCCTCCACTTT.

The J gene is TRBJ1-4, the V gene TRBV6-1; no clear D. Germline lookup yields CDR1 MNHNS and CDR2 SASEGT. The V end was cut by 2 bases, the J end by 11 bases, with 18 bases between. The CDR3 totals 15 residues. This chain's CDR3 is CASSEYHYSFGKLFF. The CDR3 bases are TGTGCCAGCAGTGAATACCACTACTCCTTCGGGAAACTGTTTTTT.